This T cell receptor beta chain was identified in a study of blood T cell repertoires in COVID-19. Donors were grouped by their self-reported clinical history. In the study's own analysis: Amplification of reference gene primers was used by the study to estimate nucleated cell counts. The method was immunoSEQ multiplex PCR; TCRdb's version includes in-frame clones alone and lacks a portion of them. The D gene and trimming were derived from the DNA, and the V and J assignments and clone size from that table. The sample includes about 190,000 clones, approximately 84% seen only once; the top ten take roughly 3.2%. The CDR3 has 13 residues. Trimming removed 8 bases at V and 3 bases at J, with 14 bases between. The germline V gene encodes CDR1 MNHEY and CDR2 SVGAGI.

Material: PBMCs or T cells enriched from blood (not recorded which). The V call is TRBV6-5, the J call TRBJ2-7, with a tentative D call TRBD2 (6 bases). The receptor's source is a woman in her thirties who had recovered from COVID-19. The CDR3 DNA reads TGTGCCAGCGAGGCCAGGAGGGGCTACGAGCAGTACTTC. This encodes CASEARRGYEQYF.